This T cell receptor beta chain was retrieved from a study of beta chain features in type 1 diabetes. In the study overall: Patients were similar to healthy donors in age and gender (as well as in cell yields). Study-wide results and caveats: Type 1 diabetes patients had TCRB CDR3s that were shorter (moderately but significantly so) in all four CD4+ subsets.

Every single donor gave one heparinised blood draw, and these averaged roughly 120 mL. Cell sorting via CD45RO/CCR7/CD25/CD127/CD95/CD27 was performed to obtain CD4+ naive, central memory, regulatory and stem cell-like memory cells. Expressed TCRB transcripts were sequenced, since all the RNA that had been isolated was reverse transcribed. TCRdb keeps only in-frame clones here, not all; method: immunoSEQ multiplex PCR. The sample holds 200,000 to 300,000 clones, more than 65% seen once. Notes on this clone: Its antigen is not identified.

The specimen sequenced was naive CD4+ T cells from blood. The clonotype originates from a young man in good health.

The CDR3 nucleotides are TGTGCCAGCAGCCACCGGGACAGGGAAAGAGATACGCAGTATTTT. This codes for CASSHRDRERDTQYF. The chain has TRBV7-2 and TRBJ2-3, with 9 positions matching TRBD1. This CDR3 spans 15 amino acids. V shed 5 bases and J 5 bases; nucleotides not matched to a gene: 8. From germline, CDR1 is SGHTA and CDR2 FQGNSA. The entire variable domain, with the rest obtained from reference TRBV7-2 and TRBJ2-3, is as follows: GAGVSQSPSNKVTEKGKDVELRCDPISGHTALYWYRQSLGQGLEFLIYFQGNSAPDKSGLPSDRFSAERTGGSVSTLTIQRTQQEDSAVYLCASSHRDRERDTQYFGPGTRLTVL.